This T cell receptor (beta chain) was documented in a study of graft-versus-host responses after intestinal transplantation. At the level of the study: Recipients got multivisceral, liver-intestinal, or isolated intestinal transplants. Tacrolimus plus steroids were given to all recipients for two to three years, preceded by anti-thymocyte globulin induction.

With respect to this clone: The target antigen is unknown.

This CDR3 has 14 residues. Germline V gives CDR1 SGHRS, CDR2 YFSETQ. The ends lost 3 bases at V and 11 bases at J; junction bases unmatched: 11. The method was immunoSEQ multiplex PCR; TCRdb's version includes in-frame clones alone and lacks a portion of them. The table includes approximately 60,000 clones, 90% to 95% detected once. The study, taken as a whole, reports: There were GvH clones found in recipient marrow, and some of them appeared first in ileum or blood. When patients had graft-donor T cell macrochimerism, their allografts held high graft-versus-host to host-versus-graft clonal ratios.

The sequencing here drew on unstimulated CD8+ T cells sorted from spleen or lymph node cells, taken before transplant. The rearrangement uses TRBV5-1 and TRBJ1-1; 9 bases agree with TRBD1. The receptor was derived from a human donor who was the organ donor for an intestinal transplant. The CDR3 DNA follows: TGCGCCAGCAGCTCCTTACTACAGGGGGCGCGGGCTTTCTTT. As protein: CASSSLLQGARAFF.